Presented here are 19 T cell receptor beta chains from one specimen sequenced in a study of cytomegalovirus exposure and HLA in healthy donors. Amplification used 60 Vbeta primers and 13 Jbeta primers. Sequencing was performed with immunoSEQ multiplex PCR; in TCRdb, only in-frame clones are kept and a portion is missing. The table includes tens of thousands of clones, approximately 80% detected once. The sample taken for sequencing was PBMCs. Receptors were obtained from a female donor in good health and CMV-seronegative.

This rearrangement joins TRBV4-3 to TRBJ2-1, with TRBD2 matching over 8 bases. CDR1 and CDR2 from the germline V gene are LGHNA and YSLEER. This CDR3 is 16 amino acids long. J lost 4 bases, V lost 1 base, and 6 bases had no gene match. CDR3 sequence: CASSQGGSGDYNEQFF. CDR3 bases: TGCGCCAGCAGCCAAGGGGGTAGCGGGGATTACAATGAGCAGTTCTTC.

J is TRBJ1-1 and V is TRBV7-9, with 11 positions matching TRBD1. This CDR3 is 16 amino acids long. Germline values: CDR1 SEHNR, CDR2 FQNEAQ (reference sequence). The junction had 5 bases not matched to a gene; V was cut back by 3 bases and J by 2 bases. The CDR3 nucleotides are TGTGCCAGCAGCTTGGGACAGGGGGGCCTCAACACTGAAGCTTTCTTT. It encodes CASSLGQGGLNTEAFF.

The rearrangement joins TRBV28 to TRBJ2-7; tentatively, D is TRBD1 (5 bases). The germline CDR1 and CDR2 sequences are MDHEN and SYDVKM. The CDR3 is made up of 16 amino acids. Trimming left V 4 bases short and J 5 bases short, with 21 bases between. CDR3 sequence: CASSSAPPQQDNEQYF. The CDR3, as DNA: TGTGCCAGCAGTTCGGCCCCCCCACAACAGGATAACGAGCAGTACTTC. The full variable domain, in which reference TRBV28 and TRBJ2-7 provide the parts outside the CDR3, is DVKVTQSSRYLVKRTGEKVFLECVQDMDHENMFWYRQDPGLGLRLIYFSYDVKMKEKGDIPEGYSVSREKKERFSLILESASTNQTSMYLCASSSAPPQQDNEQYFGPGTRLTVT.

The chain joins TRBV5-1 to TRBJ1-2; D is unclear. V gave up 0 bases and J gave up 2 bases, with 17 bases separating them. The CDR3 is 17 residues long. CDR1 SGHRS and CDR2 YFSETQ come from the germline V gene. The CDR3: CASSLAPSVNVNYGYTF. In nucleotides, the CDR3 is TGCGCCAGCAGCTTGGCACCTTCAGTAAACGTCAACTATGGCTACACCTTC.

V is TRBV7-2 and J is TRBJ2-7, with TRBD1 as a possible D gene (6 bases). V lost 4 bases to trimming and J lost 5 bases, with 9 bases between them. Germline V CDR1 and CDR2: SGHTA, FQGNSA. The CDR3 sequence is 12 residues long. CDR3 sequence: CASSWGTNEQYF. The CDR3 DNA follows: TGTGCCAGCAGCTGGGGGACAAACGAGCAGTACTTC.

The chain couples TRBV19 to TRBJ2-2; 9 bases match TRBD1. The junction had 6 bases not matched to a gene; V was cut back by 7 bases and J by 0 bases. CDR1 and CDR2 from the germline V gene are LNHDA and SQIVND (reference sequence). The CDR3 consists of 16 residues. CDR3 nucleotides: TGTGCCAGTACCCTGAGGGACAGGGCGAACACCGGGGAGCTGTTTTTT. Translating it yields CASTLRDRANTGELFF.

V usage is TRBV6-6 and J usage is TRBJ1-2, with D maybe TRBD1 (6 bases). CDR1 and CDR2 from the germline V gene are MNHNY and SVGAGI (reference sequence). Trimming took 4 bases from V and 2 from J, leaving 17 bases between them. The CDR3 consists of 16 residues. For the CDR3, the DNA is TGTGCCAGCAGTTTCCCCCCGGGACACCCCAACTATGGCTACACCTTC. It encodes CASSFPPGHPNYGYTF.

This sequence joins TRBV4-3 and TRBJ1-1; weak D call: TRBD1 (5 bases). The V end lost 1 base, the J end lost 4 bases, and 13 bases lay between the germline ends. CDR3 length: 15 residues. The V gene's germline CDR1 is LGHNA and CDR2 YSLEER. The CDR3 loop is CASSQAPGGGTEAFF. DNA of the CDR3: TGCGCCAGCAGCCAAGCCCCTGGGGGGGGCACTGAAGCTTTCTTT.

The chain employs TRBV19 and TRBJ2-3, with D possibly matching TRBD1 (5 bases). The germline V gene encodes CDR1 LNHDA and CDR2 SQIVND (reference sequence). V lost 1 base to trimming and J lost 6 bases, with 11 bases between them. This CDR3 region has 14 residues. The CDR3 DNA follows: TGTGCCAGTAGTATAGGAAGGCCAGGGGATACGCAGTATTTT. Translated: CASSIGRPGDTQYF.

The chain uses TRBV28 and TRBJ2-2, with D perhaps matching TRBD1 (5 bases). V was trimmed by 6 bases and J by 8 bases, leaving 16 bases between them. The CDR3 sequence is 14 residues long. Germline V CDR1 and CDR2: MDHEN, SYDVKM. The DNA of the CDR3 is TGTGCCAGCAGGGATACAGGAGTCGAGGGGGAGCTGTTTTTT. It encodes CASRDTGVEGELFF.

The CDR3 DNA reads TGTGCCAGCTCACCAGGTGGCGGGACTAGCACAGATACGCAGTATTTT. Its protein product is CASSPGGGTSTDTQYF. J is TRBJ2-3 and V is TRBV18; D may be TRBD2 (6 bases). This CDR3 spans 16 amino acids. Trimming pared 2 bases from V and 0 bases from J, leaving 12 bases between. The germline gives CDR1 KGHSH, CDR2 LQKENI.

The chain is built from TRBV11-2 and TRBJ2-5, with a tentative D call TRBD2 (7 bases). Germline loops: CDR1 SGHAT, CDR2 FQNNGV. The CDR3 extends over 13 amino acids. V was shortened by 3 bases and J by 4 bases, with 9 bases between the two germline ends. This CDR3 reads CASSLGGGETQYF. CDR3 nucleotide sequence: TGTGCCAGCAGCTTGGGAGGGGGAGAGACCCAGTACTTC.

This clone was seen once. The chain links TRBV28 to TRBJ2-3; 10 nucleotides match TRBD2. CDR1 is MDHEN, CDR2 SYDVKM, per germline. CDR3 size: 15 residues. Unmatched junction bases numbered 5, after V lost 3 bases and J lost 5 bases. CDR3 nucleotides: TGTGCCAGCAGTTTTCTAGCGGGGGTTGTAGATACGCAGTATTTT. The encoded protein is CASSFLAGVVDTQYF.

The chain carries TRBV10-3 and TRBJ2-7, with 13 bases that match TRBD2. Trimming at V came to 5 bases and at J to 2 bases, leaving 3 bases not matched to a gene. The CDR3 runs 15 residues. CDR1 ENHRY and CDR2 SYGVKD come from the germline V gene. The CDR3 DNA is TGTGCCATCAGTTCAACTAGCGGGAGGGCCTACGAGCAGTACTTC. Encoded protein: CAISSTSGRAYEQYF.

The V and J genes are TRBV11-1 and TRBJ2-7; 9 bases fit TRBD1. The germline V gene has CDR1 SGHAT and CDR2 FQDESV (reference sequence). The J segment lost 9 bases and the V segment lost 6 bases, leaving 24 bases of the junction unmatched. The CDR3 length is 18 residues. For the CDR3, the DNA is TGTGCCAGCAGTTCCCGGACAGGGGATCGGGAACGGACTTTTGGGCAGTACTTC. Translation: CASSSRTGDRERTFGQYF.

The chain employs TRBV7-9 and TRBJ2-1; 10 bases line up with TRBD2. The V segment lost 2 bases and the J segment 13 bases; nucleotides outside the gene matches: 5. Per germline, CDR1 SEHNR and CDR2 FQNEAQ (reference sequence). This CDR3 comprises 13 residues. The DNA for the CDR3 is TGTGCCAGCAGCTTACTAGCGGGGGCGGATCAGTTCTTC. Translated, it gives CASSLLAGADQFF.

As concerns this clone: Other nucleotide sequences from this sample produce the same CDR3. The chain combines TRBV6-6 with TRBJ1-1; D remains unclear. The V and J ends lost 2 bases and 8 bases respectively, with 6 bases between them. The CDR3 sequence is 11 residues long. Germline CDR1 is MNHNY and CDR2 is SVGAGI (reference sequence). CDR3 loop: CASSYRREAFF. The CDR3 DNA reads as TGTGCCAGCAGTTACCGCAGGGAAGCTTTCTTT.

This clone was seen a few times. The chain has TRBV29-1 and TRBJ1-2; tentatively, D is TRBD1 (6 bases). CDR1 and CDR2 (germline): SQVTM, ANQGSEA. The CDR3 has 10 amino acids. Between the trimmed V and J ends, which lost 6 bases and 4 bases, there was a span of 6 bases. CDR3 DNA sequence: TGCAGCGTGGACAGCTATGGCTACACCTTC. As protein: CSVDSYGYTF. Complete variable domain (other parts from reference TRBV29-1 and TRBJ1-2): SAVISQKPSRDICQRGTSLTIQCQVDSQVTMMFWYRQQPGQSLTLIATANQGSEATYESGFVIDKFPISRPNLTFSTLTVSNMSPEDSSIYLCSVDSYGYTFGSGTRLTVV.

This clone occurred once. The chain has TRBV5-1 and TRBJ1-2; 8 bases are shared with TRBD1. The CDR3 consists of 15 residues. V dropped 0 bases and J dropped 4; count of bases not matched to a gene: 5. The V gene's germline CDR1 is SGHRS and CDR2 YFSETQ. The CDR3 protein is CASSLVAGQAYGYTF. The CDR3 DNA sequence: TGCGCCAGCAGCTTGGTTGCGGGACAGGCCTATGGCTACACCTTC.